This T cell receptor (beta chain) is from a study of response to subunit inactivated influenza vaccine. Study-wide results and limits: The authors suggested that few new T cells are recruited per seasonal influenza vaccination.

Only a few counts were recorded for this clonotype. What it recognizes is unknown. TCRdb independently ran MiXCR on the RT-PCR reads; one entry per CDR3 protein. The data hold fewer than 650,000 distinct CDR3 sequences, with 10% to 15% observed a single time. V shed 3 bases, J shed 5 bases, and the junction held 7 bases outside the gene matches. Per germline, CDR1 MDHEN and CDR2 SYDVKM. The CDR3 sequence is 15 residues long. The chain has TRBV28 and TRBJ1-2; TRBD1 aligns across 9 bases. This specimen was PBMCs from blood, taken roughly 47 days after vaccination. The receptor's source is a man aged 50 to 60 who received an inactivated influenza vaccine. CDR3 coding DNA: TGTGCCAGCAGTTTGCTGACAGGGGGACGGTATGGCTACACCTTC. This translates into CASSLLTGGRYGYTF.